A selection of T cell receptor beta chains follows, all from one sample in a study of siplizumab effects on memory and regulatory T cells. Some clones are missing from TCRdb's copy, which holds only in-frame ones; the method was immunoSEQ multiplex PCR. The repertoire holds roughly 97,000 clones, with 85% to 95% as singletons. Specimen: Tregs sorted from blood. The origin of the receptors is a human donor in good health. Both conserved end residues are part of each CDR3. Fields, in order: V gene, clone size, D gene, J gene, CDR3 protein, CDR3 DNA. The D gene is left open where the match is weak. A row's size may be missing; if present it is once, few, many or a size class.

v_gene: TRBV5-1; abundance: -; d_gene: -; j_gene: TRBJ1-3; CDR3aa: CASSLEAPSGNTIYF; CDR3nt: TGCGCCAGCAGCTTGGAGGCTCCCTCTGGAAACACCATATATTTT
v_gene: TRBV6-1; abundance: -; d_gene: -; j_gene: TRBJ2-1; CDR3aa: CASRLSGEQFF; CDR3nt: TGTGCCAGCAGACTCAGCGGTGAGCAGTTCTTC
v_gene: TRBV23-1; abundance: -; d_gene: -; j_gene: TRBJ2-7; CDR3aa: CASSQSGGQPAYEQYF; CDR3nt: TGCGCCAGCAGTCAATCCGGGGGGCAGCCCGCCTACGAGCAGTACTTC
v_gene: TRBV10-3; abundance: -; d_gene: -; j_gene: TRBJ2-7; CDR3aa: CAIRGWQVNSYEQYF; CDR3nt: TGTGCCATCAGAGGGTGGCAGGTAAACTCCTACGAGCAGTACTTC
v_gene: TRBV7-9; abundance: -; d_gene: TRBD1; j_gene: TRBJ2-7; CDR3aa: CASSRDRVGGLDYEQYF; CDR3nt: TGTGCCAGCAGCCGGGACAGGGTCGGAGGACTTGACTACGAGCAGTACTTC
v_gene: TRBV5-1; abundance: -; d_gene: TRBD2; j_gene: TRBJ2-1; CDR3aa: CASSQGTSSSNEQFF; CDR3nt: TGCGCCAGCAGCCAAGGGACTAGTTCGTCCAATGAGCAGTTCTTC
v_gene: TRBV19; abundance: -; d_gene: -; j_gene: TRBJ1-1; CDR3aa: CASSIDGTPNTEAFF; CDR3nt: TGTGCCAGTAGTATAGATGGGACACCGAACACTGAAGCTTTCTTT
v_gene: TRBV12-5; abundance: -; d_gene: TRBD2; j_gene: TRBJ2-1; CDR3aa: CASGRAGVGDEQFF; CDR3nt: TGTGCTAGTGGAAGAGCGGGGGTGGGCGATGAGCAGTTCTTC
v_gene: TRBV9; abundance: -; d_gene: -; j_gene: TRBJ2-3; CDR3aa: CASSVAPATDTQYF; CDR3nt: TGTGCCAGCAGCGTAGCTCCAGCCACAGATACGCAGTATTTT
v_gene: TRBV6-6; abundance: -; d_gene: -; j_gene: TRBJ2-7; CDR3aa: CASGGLIAYEQYF; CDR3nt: TGTGCCAGCGGGGGGCTAATAGCCTACGAGCAGTACTTC
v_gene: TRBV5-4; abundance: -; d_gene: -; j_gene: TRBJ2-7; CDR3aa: CASSPMSGSTYEQYF; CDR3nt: TGTGCCAGCAGCCCCATGAGCGGCAGTACCTACGAGCAGTACTTC
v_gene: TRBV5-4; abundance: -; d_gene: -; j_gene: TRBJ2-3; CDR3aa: CASSSPWGGDSDTQYF; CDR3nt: TGTGCCAGCAGCTCCCCCTGGGGCGGGGACTCAGATACGCAGTATTTT
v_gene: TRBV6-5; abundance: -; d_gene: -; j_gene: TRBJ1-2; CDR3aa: CASSYSNRAFSGYTF; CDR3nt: TGTGCCAGCAGTTACTCGAACAGGGCCTTCTCTGGCTACACCTTC
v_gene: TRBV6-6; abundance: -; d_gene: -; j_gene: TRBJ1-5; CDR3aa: CASRTGEGGNQPQHF; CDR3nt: TGTGCCAGCCGTACGGGGGAGGGGGGCAATCAGCCCCAGCATTTT
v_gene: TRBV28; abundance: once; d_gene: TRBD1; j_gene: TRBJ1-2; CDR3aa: CAARVSRDRHYGYTF; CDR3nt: TGTGCCGCCAGGGTATCCCGGGACAGACACTATGGCTACACCTTC
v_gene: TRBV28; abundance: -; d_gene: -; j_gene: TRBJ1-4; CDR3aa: CASSRRGGEKLFF; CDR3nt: TGTGCCAGCAGCCGCAGAGGGGGTGAAAAACTGTTTTTT
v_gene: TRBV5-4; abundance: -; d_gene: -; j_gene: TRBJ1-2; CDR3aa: CASSLGTGYGYTF; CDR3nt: TGTGCCAGCAGCTTAGGTACTGGCTATGGCTACACCTTC
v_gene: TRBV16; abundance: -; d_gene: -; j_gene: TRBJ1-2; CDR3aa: CASSQSGAQIYGYTF; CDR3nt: TGTGCCAGCAGCCAATCTGGGGCTCAGATCTATGGCTACACCTTC
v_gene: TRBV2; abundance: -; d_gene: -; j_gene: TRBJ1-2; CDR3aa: CASSAGVSGYTF; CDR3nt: TGTGCCAGCAGTGCAGGGGTTTCTGGCTACACCTTC
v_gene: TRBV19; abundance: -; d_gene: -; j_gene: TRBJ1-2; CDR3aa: CASSIAGNYGYTF; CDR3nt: TGTGCCAGTAGTATCGCAGGGAACTATGGCTACACCTTC
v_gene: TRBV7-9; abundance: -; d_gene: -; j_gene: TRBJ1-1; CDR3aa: CASSARGLLNTEAFF; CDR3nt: TGTGCCAGCAGCGCCAGGGGACTATTGAACACTGAAGCTTTCTTT
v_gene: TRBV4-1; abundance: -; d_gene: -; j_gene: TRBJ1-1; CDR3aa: CASSQGRVNTEAFF; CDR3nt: TGCGCCAGCAGCCAGGGTAGGGTGAACACTGAAGCTTTCTTT
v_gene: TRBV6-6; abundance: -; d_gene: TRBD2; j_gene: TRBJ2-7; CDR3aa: CASTTVAGVGEQYF; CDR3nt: TGTGCCAGCACCACTGTAGCGGGAGTAGGCGAGCAGTACTTC
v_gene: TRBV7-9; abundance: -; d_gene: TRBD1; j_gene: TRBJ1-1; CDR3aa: CASSLEGARRTEAFF; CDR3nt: TGTGCCAGCAGCTTAGAGGGGGCGCGGAGGACTGAAGCTTTCTTT
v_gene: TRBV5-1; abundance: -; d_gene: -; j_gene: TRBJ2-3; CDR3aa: CASSLGGWTDTQYF; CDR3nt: TGCGCCAGCAGCCTGGGGGGTTGGACAGATACGCAGTATTTT
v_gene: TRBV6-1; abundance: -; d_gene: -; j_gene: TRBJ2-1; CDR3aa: CASSEGGFGIDNEQFF; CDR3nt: TGTGCCAGCAGTGAAGGAGGTTTCGGCATCGACAATGAGCAGTTCTTC
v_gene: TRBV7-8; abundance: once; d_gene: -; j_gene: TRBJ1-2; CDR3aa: CASSSTVAGANYGYTF; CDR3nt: TGTGCCAGCAGCTCAACAGTGGCAGGGGCTAACTATGGCTACACCTTC
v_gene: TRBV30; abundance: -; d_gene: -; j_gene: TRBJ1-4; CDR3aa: CAWSTMETSTNEKLFF; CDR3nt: TGTGCCTGGAGTACAATGGAAACATCAACTAATGAAAAACTGTTTTTT
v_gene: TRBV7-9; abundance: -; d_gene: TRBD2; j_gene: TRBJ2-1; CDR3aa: CASSYASGSYNEQFF; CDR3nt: TGTGCCAGCAGCTACGCTAGCGGCTCCTACAATGAGCAGTTCTTC
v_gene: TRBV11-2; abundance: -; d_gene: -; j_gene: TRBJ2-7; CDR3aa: CASSLGTGIQYF; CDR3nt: TGTGCCAGCAGCTTAGGGACCGGGATTCAGTACTTC
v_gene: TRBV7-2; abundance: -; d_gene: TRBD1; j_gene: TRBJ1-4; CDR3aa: CASSLVQGAGEKLFF; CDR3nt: TGTGCCAGCAGCTTGGTACAGGGGGCAGGAGAAAAACTGTTTTTT
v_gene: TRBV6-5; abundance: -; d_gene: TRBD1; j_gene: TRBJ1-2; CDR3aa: CASSLQGVRGYTF; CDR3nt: TGTGCCAGCAGTCTGCAGGGGGTACGAGGCTACACCTTC
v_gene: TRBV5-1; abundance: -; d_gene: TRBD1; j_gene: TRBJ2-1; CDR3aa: CASSLGQGGTALMDEQFF; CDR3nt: TGCGCCAGCAGCTTGGGACAGGGTGGGACGGCCCTTATGGATGAGCAGTTCTTC
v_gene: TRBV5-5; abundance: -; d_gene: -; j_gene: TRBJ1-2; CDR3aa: CASSFSREYGYTF; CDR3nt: TGTGCCAGCAGCTTTTCCAGGGAGTATGGCTACACCTTC
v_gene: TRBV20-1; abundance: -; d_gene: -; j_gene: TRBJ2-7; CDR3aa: CSAFRDTEQYF; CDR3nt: TGCAGTGCTTTTCGGGACACCGAGCAGTACTTC
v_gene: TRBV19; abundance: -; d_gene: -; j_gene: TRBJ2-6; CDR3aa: CASSIGTSGANVLTF; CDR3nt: TGTGCCAGTAGTATAGGAACTTCTGGGGCCAACGTCCTGACTTTC
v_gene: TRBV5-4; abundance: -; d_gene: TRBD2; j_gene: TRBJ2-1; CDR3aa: CASSPWGASGPSSYNEQFF; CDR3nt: TGTGCCAGCAGCCCCTGGGGGGCTAGCGGGCCGAGCTCCTACAATGAGCAGTTCTTC
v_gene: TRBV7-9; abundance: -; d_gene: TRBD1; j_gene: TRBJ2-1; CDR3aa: CASSTTGGSYNEQFF; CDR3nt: TGTGCCAGCAGCACTACAGGGGGTTCCTACAATGAGCAGTTCTTC
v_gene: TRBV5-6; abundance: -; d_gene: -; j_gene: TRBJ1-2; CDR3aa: CASSLVAGSGYTF; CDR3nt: TGTGCCAGCAGCTTGGTGGCTGGTTCTGGCTACACCTTC
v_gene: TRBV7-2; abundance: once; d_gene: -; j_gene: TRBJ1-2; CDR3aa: CASSLRSYGYTF; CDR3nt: TGTGCCAGCAGCTTAAGGTCGTATGGCTACACCTTC
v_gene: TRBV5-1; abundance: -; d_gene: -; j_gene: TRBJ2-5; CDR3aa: CASSPGVGQGRFQETQYF; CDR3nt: TGCGCCAGCAGCCCCGGAGTCGGCCAGGGAAGGTTCCAAGAGACCCAGTACTTC
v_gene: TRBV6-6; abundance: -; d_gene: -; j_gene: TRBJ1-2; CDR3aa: CASTASYGYTF; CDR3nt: TGTGCCAGCACCGCATCCTATGGCTACACCTTC
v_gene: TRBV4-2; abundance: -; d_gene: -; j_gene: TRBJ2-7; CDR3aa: CASSQDRSSYEQYF; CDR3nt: TGTGCCAGCAGCCAAGACAGGAGCTCCTACGAGCAGTACTTC
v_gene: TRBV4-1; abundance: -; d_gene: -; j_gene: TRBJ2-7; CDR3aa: CASSLTGWESGNTYEQYF; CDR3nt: TGCGCCAGCAGCCTTACAGGGTGGGAGAGCGGGAACACTTACGAGCAGTACTTC
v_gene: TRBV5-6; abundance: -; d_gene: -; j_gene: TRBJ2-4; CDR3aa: CASSLLNTKNIQYF; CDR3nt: TGTGCCAGCAGCTTGTTGAACACCAAAAACATTCAGTACTTC
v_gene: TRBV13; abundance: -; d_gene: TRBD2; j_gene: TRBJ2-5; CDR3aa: CASSSRLGLAGDLQETQYF; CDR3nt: TGTGCCAGCAGCTCCCGGCTTGGACTAGCGGGAGACCTCCAAGAGACCCAGTACTTC
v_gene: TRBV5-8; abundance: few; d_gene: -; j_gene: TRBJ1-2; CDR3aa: CASSLSGSHGYTF; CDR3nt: TGTGCCAGCAGCTTGTCGGGGTCCCATGGCTACACCTTC
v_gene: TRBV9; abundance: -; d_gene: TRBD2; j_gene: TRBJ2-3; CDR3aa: CASSVSWRETDTQYF; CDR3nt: TGTGCCAGCAGCGTATCGTGGCGGGAGACAGATACGCAGTATTTT
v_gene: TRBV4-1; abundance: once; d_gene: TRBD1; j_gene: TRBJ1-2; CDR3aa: CASSQDLGGTGFIFGYTF; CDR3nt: TGCGCCAGCAGCCAAGACCTTGGGGGGACAGGGTTTATTTTTGGCTACACCTTC
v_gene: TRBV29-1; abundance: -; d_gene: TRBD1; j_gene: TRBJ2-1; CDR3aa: CSATKDRALQFF; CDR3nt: TGCAGCGCCACTAAAGACAGGGCCTTGCAGTTCTTC
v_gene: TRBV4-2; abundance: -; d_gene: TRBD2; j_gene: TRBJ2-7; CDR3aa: CASSQGLGTSVGPEQYF; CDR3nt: TGTGCCAGCAGCCAAGGTCTCGGGACTAGCGTAGGGCCCGAGCAGTACTTC
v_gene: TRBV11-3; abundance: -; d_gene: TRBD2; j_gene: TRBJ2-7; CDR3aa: CASSFTGGLPNEQYF; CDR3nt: TGTGCCAGCAGCTTCACGGGAGGGCTTCCCAACGAGCAGTACTTC
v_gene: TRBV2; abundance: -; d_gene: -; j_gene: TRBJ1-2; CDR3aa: CASSVRRGFYGYTF; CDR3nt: TGTGCCAGCAGTGTGAGGCGGGGATTCTATGGCTACACCTTC
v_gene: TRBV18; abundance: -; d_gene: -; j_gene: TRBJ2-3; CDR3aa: CASSPGADTQYF; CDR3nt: TGTGCCAGCTCACCAGGGGCGGATACGCAGTATTTT
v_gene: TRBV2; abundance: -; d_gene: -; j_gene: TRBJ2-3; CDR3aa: CASTDRNTDTQYF; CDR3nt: TGTGCCAGCACGGACAGAAACACAGATACGCAGTATTTT
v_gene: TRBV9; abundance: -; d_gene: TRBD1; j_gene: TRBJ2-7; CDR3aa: CASSVGGDRAGYEQYF; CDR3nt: TGTGCCAGCAGCGTAGGAGGGGACAGGGCTGGTTACGAGCAGTACTTC
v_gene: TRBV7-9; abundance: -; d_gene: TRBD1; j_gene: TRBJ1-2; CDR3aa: CASRPGQGVRYGYTF; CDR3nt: TGTGCCAGCAGACCCGGACAGGGAGTACGGTATGGCTACACCTTC
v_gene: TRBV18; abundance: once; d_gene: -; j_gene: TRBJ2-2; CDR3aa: CASSPRVRETGELFF; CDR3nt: TGTGCCAGCTCACCACGCGTCAGGGAAACCGGGGAGCTGTTTTTT
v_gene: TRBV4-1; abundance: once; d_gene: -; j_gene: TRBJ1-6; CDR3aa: CASSPLGGRGSPLHF; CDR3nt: TGCGCCAGCAGCCCTTTGGGGGGGCGAGGTTCACCCCTCCACTTT
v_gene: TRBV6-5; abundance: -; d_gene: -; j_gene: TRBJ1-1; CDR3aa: CASGAIVEAFF; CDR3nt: TGTGCCAGCGGAGCTATCGTTGAAGCTTTCTTT